The clone carrying this T cell receptor (beta chain) was counted a single time. Antigen: not known. This record comes from a study of PD-1 blockade in classical Hodgkin lymphoma. General observations from the study: CD4+ TCR diversity, unlike CD8+, climbed significantly by C4D1. According to reports, newly diagnosed patients had lower baseline TCR diversity than healthy donors, and relapsed/refractory patients had lower baseline TCR diversity still. After ASCT, patients who started nivolumab under 1 year later were excluded.

The CDR3 extends over 16 amino acids. Germline CDR1 reads MNHEY; CDR2 reads SVGAGI. As to time point: cycle 4 day 1 (C4D1), after more than 5 weeks of nivolumab. All trial patients relapsed after autologous stem cell transplantation. Researchers report purifying CD4+ T cells from thawed PBMCs by magnetic negative selection. Profiling relied on immunoSEQ multiplex PCR, and the TCRdb table lists in-frame clones only, not all of them. The table lists tens of thousands of clones, more than 80% of them singletons, with about 0.59% in the top ten. This chain links TRBV6-5 with TRBJ2-5; TRBD1 might be the D (5 bases). The better agreement between TRBJ2-7 and the DNA end casts doubt on the J call. The specimen comprised CD4+ T cells from blood, sampled before the fourth cycle of nivolumab. The source of this sequence is a human donor with classical Hodgkin lymphoma. CDR3 coding DNA: TGTGCCAGCAGTTACGGATGGGGCAGCTCCTCCTACGAGCAGTACTTC. Its protein is CASSYGWGSSSYEQYF.